The 14 T cell receptor beta chains below all came from one sample that was sequenced in a study of glioma-infiltrating T cells. Amplification of TCR alpha and beta CDR3 regions from RNA used iRepertoire nested multiplex PCR. TCRdb ran MiXCR on the multiplex PCR reads and lists one entry per CDR3 protein. Of roughly 190,000 distinct CDR3 sequences in the sample, over 30% were seen once. Source material: glioma tissue, nonneoplastic brain tissue, or PBMCs (not recorded which). The source is a human donor with low-grade glioma or glioblastoma, undergoing nonglioma brain surgery, or in good health (not recorded which).

The chain carries TRBV7-9 and TRBJ2-1; 8 nucleotides agree with TRBD2. CDR3 size: 16 residues. Germline loops: CDR1 SEHNR, CDR2 FQNEAQ (reference sequence). Unmatched junction bases numbered 8, after V lost 3 bases and J lost 4 bases. CDR3 sequence: CASSFRTVAGYNEQFF. CDR3 nucleotide sequence: TGTGCCAGCAGCTTTCGGACGGTAGCGGGGTACAATGAGCAGTTCTTC.

This clonotype was seen more than once but under ten times. V usage is TRBV9 and J usage is TRBJ1-5; tentatively, D is TRBD1 (5 bases). Trimming took off 0 bases at V and 5 bases at J, with 15 bases between the two ends. The CDR3 loop spans 16 amino acids. CDR1 and CDR2 (germline): SGDLS, YYNGEE. DNA of the CDR3: TGTGCCAGCAGCGTAGCCCCTTGGGCAGGGTATCAGCCCCAGCATTTT. Residues: CASSVAPWAGYQPQHF.

This clonotype was seen only a few times. The V and J genes are TRBV7-9 and TRBJ1-3; 7 bases are shared with TRBD1. The germline gives CDR1 SEHNR, CDR2 FQNEAQ (reference sequence). After removal of 1 base from V and 2 bases from J, the junction contained 2 bases not matched to a gene. This CDR3 has 15 residues. The CDR3 DNA follows: TGTGCCAGCAGCTTAGTTCAGGGGGCTGGAAACACCATATATTTT. Translating gives CASSLVQGAGNTIYF.

In its sample, this clonotype was seen many times. This sequence joins TRBV19 and TRBJ2-7, with D possibly matching TRBD2 (6 bases). From germline, CDR1 is LNHDA and CDR2 SQIVND (reference sequence). The CDR3 length is 12 residues. Trimming stripped 5 bases from V and 3 bases from J, with 8 bases between. Written as DNA, the CDR3 is TGTGCCAGTAGTTCGGGAGTCTACGAGCAGTACTTC. Translation: CASSSGVYEQYF. The full variable domain, its missing parts supplied by reference TRBV19 and TRBJ2-7, is DGGITQSPKYLFRKEGQNVTLSCEQNLNHDAMYWYRQDPGQGLRLIYYSQIVNDFQKGDIAEGYSVSREKKESFPLTVTSAQKNPTAFYLCASSSGVYEQYFGPGTRLTVT.

The chain uses TRBV28 and TRBJ2-7; maybe TRBD2 (6 bases). The CDR3 has 15 amino acids. The ends were cut back, 6 bases at V and 2 bases at J, with 17 bases in the middle. CDR1 and CDR2 from the germline V gene are MDHEN and SYDVKM. CDR3 nucleotides: TGTGCCAGCAGGACAGCCGGGACTGGAGCCTACGAGCAGTACTTC. This translates into CASRTAGTGAYEQYF.

This clonotype was counted ten times or more. The chain uses TRBV28 and TRBJ1-4; D may be TRBD1 (6 bases). The CDR3 is made up of 15 amino acids. Between the trimmed V and J ends, which lost 5 bases and 7 bases, there was a span of 17 bases. CDR1 is MDHEN, CDR2 SYDVKM, per germline. The CDR3 coding sequence is TGTGCCAGCAGTAGAATAACAGGGACTGGTGAAAAACTGTTTTTT. Translating it yields CASSRITGTGEKLFF.

A word on this clonotype: A much more abundant neighbour one base away suggests this may be a read error. The chain is built from TRBV27 and TRBJ2-1; 11 bases are shared with TRBD2. The ends lost 8 bases at V and 6 bases at J; junction bases unmatched: 9. From germline, CDR1 is MNHEY and CDR2 SMNVEV (reference sequence). This CDR3 is built from 15 residues. In DNA form, the CDR3 reads TGTGCCAGCGCCCTACTAGCGGGAGTATCCAATGAGCAGTTCTTC. This sequence encodes CASALLAGVSNEQFF.

A word on this clonotype: An end of the junction differs from the germline gene, which may be a read error. V is TRBV7-2 and J is TRBJ2-3, with TRBD1 matching over 9 bases. In germline, CDR1 is SGHTA, CDR2 FQGNSA. CDR3 size: 18 residues. The CDR3 protein is CAGSLLTGGVGLTDTQYF. As DNA, the CDR3 is TGTGCCGGCAGCTTGCTGACAGGGGGAGTAGGTCTCACAGATACGCAGTATTTT.

Only a few counts were recorded for this clonotype. The chain links TRBV3-1 to TRBJ2-1; 9 nucleotides align to TRBD1. CDR3 size: 15 residues. CDR1 LGHDT and CDR2 YNNKEL come from the germline V gene (reference sequence). V was pared by 4 bases and J by 6 bases, with 7 bases of the junction left unmatched. The CDR3 is CASSPSGTGLNEQFF. CDR3 coding DNA: TGTGCCAGCAGCCCCTCGGGGACAGGGCTCAATGAGCAGTTCTTC.

This clonotype was seen at least ten times. V usage is TRBV9 and J usage is TRBJ2-3, with 11 positions matching TRBD1. Per the germline V gene, CDR1 is SGDLS and CDR2 is YYNGEE. J gave up 3 bases and V 0 bases, and 3 bases lay outside the gene matches. The CDR3 loop spans 16 amino acids. Here the CDR3 reads CASSVAGQGATDTQYF. The CDR3 DNA reads TGTGCCAGCAGCGTAGCTGGACAGGGGGCAACAGATACGCAGTATTTT.

This rearrangement joins TRBV19 to TRBJ2-2, with D uncertain. Germline-derived CDR1 and CDR2 are LNHDA and SQIVND (reference sequence). The CDR3 runs 15 residues. V was pared by 7 bases and J by 5 bases, with 17 bases between. CDR3 amino acids: CASTPGRYTTGELFF. The CDR3 DNA reads TGTGCCAGTACCCCTGGGCGGTACACTACCGGGGAGCTGTTTTTT.

This clonotype occurred many times. The CDR3 is CATSDPGDSNYGYTF. In nucleotides, the CDR3 is TGTGCCACCAGTGATCCCGGGGACAGTAACTATGGCTACACCTTC. This chain uses TRBV24-1 with TRBJ1-2; 7 bases line up with TRBD1. This CDR3 is 15 amino acids long. The J segment lost 1 base and the V segment lost 3 bases, leaving 4 bases of the junction unmatched. CDR1 is KGHDR, CDR2 SFDVKD, per germline.

This clonotype was recorded many times. This chain uses TRBV7-9 with TRBJ2-1, with 7 bases identical to TRBD1. The CDR3 loop spans 15 amino acids. From germline, CDR1 is SEHNR and CDR2 FQNEAQ (reference sequence). The ends lost 4 bases at V and 6 bases at J; junction bases unmatched: 9. In nucleotides, the CDR3 is TGTGCCAGCAGCTACCCGGGACAGCACCTCAATGAGCAGTTCTTC. This codes for CASSYPGQHLNEQFF.

This clonotype was detected ten times or more. This chain joins TRBV3-1 and TRBJ1-1, with D unresolved. Germline-derived CDR1 and CDR2 are LGHDT and YNNKEL (reference sequence). This CDR3 has 12 amino acids. V lost 0 bases and J 9 bases, leaving 8 bases between the germline ends. CDR3 amino acids: CASSQEKAKAFF. CDR3 DNA: TGTGCCAGCAGCCAAGAGAAGGCGAAAGCTTTCTTT.